The 22 T cell receptor beta chains in this list originate from one sample, sequenced in a study of blood T cell repertoires in COVID-19. The method was immunoSEQ multiplex PCR; TCRdb's version includes in-frame clones alone and lacks a portion of them. The repertoire consists of around 150,000 clones, with approximately 81% occurring once and the leading ten covering 0.8% to 1.2%. The sequenced material came from peripheral blood. These receptors originate from a man aged 35 to 55 with acute or convalescent COVID-19.

This chain joins TRBV7-2 and TRBJ2-5; TRBD1 might be the D (5 bases). V lost 2 bases to trimming and J lost 5 bases, with 9 bases between them. The CDR3 spans 13 residues. Germline V gene data show CDR1 as SGHTA and CDR2 as FQGNSA. CDR3 sequence: CASSLQGWETQYF. CDR3 DNA sequence: TGTGCCAGCAGCTTACAGGGTTGGGAGACCCAGTACTTC.

A single count supports this clone. The chain couples TRBV5-1 to TRBJ1-4; 8 bases agree with TRBD1. Germline assignment: CDR1 SGHRS and CDR2 YFSETQ. Unmatched junction bases numbered 13, after V lost 4 bases and J lost 8 bases. The CDR3 length is 16 residues. The CDR3 coding sequence is TGCGCCAGCAGCGAAAGGACAGGGCCGACGGGGGAAAAACTGTTTTTT. This codes for CASSERTGPTGEKLFF.

The V gene is TRBV2, the J gene TRBJ2-5; D might be TRBD2 (5 bases). Germline CDR1 SNHLY, CDR2 FYNNEI. V lost 4 bases and J lost 2, with 11 bases in between. The CDR3 is 14 residues long. Written as DNA, the CDR3 is TGTGCCAGCAGTGTTATAGAGCGGCAAGAGACCCAGTACTTC. Amino acid sequence: CASSVIERQETQYF.

The chain couples TRBV5-6 to TRBJ1-5; TRBD1 might be the D (6 bases). Trimming took off 4 bases at V and 3 bases at J, with 14 bases between the two ends. CDR3 length: 15 amino acids. The germline V gene has CDR1 SGHDT and CDR2 YYEEEE. The CDR3 here is CASSGWTEPNQPQHF. The CDR3 region has the DNA TGTGCCAGCAGCGGGTGGACAGAGCCCAATCAGCCCCAGCATTTT.

V and J are TRBV4-2 and TRBJ1-4; possibly TRBD1 for D (5 bases). This CDR3 is 16 amino acids long. Trimming left V 4 bases short and J 3 bases short, with 15 bases between. Germline V lookup: CDR1 LGHNA, CDR2 YNFKEQ. CDR3 sequence (DNA): TGTGCCAGCAGCCTCGTGGCGGGGGGAGCTAATGAAAAACTGTTTTTT. This sequence encodes CASSLVAGGANEKLFF.

The chain recombines TRBV4-2 with TRBJ2-7, with a tentative D call TRBD1 (5 bases). With 0 bases removed from V and 7 bases from J, the gap between germline ends came to 19 bases. CDR3 length: 16 residues. Germline V CDR1 and CDR2: LGHNA, YNFKEQ. In DNA form, the CDR3 reads TGTGCCAGCAGCCAAGATAGGGGTTCCTCCTCCGGGGAGCAGTACTTC. Encoded protein: CASSQDRGSSSGEQYF.

V is TRBV18 and J is TRBJ1-1; 8 bases are a match to TRBD1. The germline V gene encodes CDR1 KGHSH and CDR2 LQKENI. There are 16 residues in the CDR3. Germline trimming cut 3 bases from V and 4 bases from J; bases unmatched to any gene: 10. CDR3 protein: CASSPATGVGGTEAFF. The CDR3 coding sequence is TGTGCCAGCTCACCGGCGACAGGGGTTGGGGGCACTGAAGCTTTCTTT.

The J gene is TRBJ2-1, the V gene TRBV18, with D maybe TRBD2 (6 bases). This CDR3 is 15 amino acids long. CDR1 is KGHSH and CDR2 is LQKENI in the germline V gene. The V gene lost 3 bases and the J gene lost 1 base, with 10 bases spanning the gap. The CDR3 DNA reads as TGTGCCAGCTCACCCGCGGGGATGTCCTACAATGAGCAGTTCTTC. As protein: CASSPAGMSYNEQFF.

CDR3 nucleotides: TGTGCCAGCAGCACCTTCGGACAGGAAGCTTTCTTT. Translation gives CASSTFGQEAFF. The chain employs TRBV27 and TRBJ1-1; D is perhaps TRBD1 (6 bases). The CDR3 runs 12 residues. The germline V gene has CDR1 MNHEY and CDR2 SMNVEV (reference sequence). Between the trimmed V and J ends, which lost 6 bases and 8 bases, there was a span of 13 bases.

The chain joins TRBV5-4 to TRBJ2-4; D is perhaps TRBD2 (7 bases). V was clipped by 0 bases and J by 3 bases, with 13 bases between them. CDR1 is SGHNT, CDR2 YYREEE, per germline (reference sequence). The CDR3 spans 16 residues. CDR3 bases: TGTGCCAGCAGCTTGGAGGGAGGGGGAGTCAAAAACATTCAGTACTTC. Its translation: CASSLEGGGVKNIQYF.

The chain joins TRBV7-9 to TRBJ1-2; weak D call: TRBD1 (5 bases). The V end lost 3 bases, the J end lost 3 bases, and 20 bases lay between the germline ends. CDR1 and CDR2 from the germline V gene are SEHNR and FQNEAQ (reference sequence). The CDR3 extends over 17 amino acids. DNA of the CDR3: TGTGCCAGCAGCTTGGGCGGATTCGGGCAAGGGGACTATGGCTACACCTTC. It translates to CASSLGGFGQGDYGYTF.

CDR3 region: CASSLEAGQGNQPQHF. The CDR3 bases are TGTGCCAGCAGTTTGGAAGCGGGACAGGGGAATCAGCCCCAGCATTTT. This sequence joins TRBV27 and TRBJ1-5; 10 positions agree with TRBD1. With V trimmed by 3 bases and J by 4 bases, 6 bases remained unmatched. Germline lookup yields CDR1 MNHEY and CDR2 SMNVEV (reference sequence). CDR3 length: 16 amino acids.

The chain uses TRBV5-1 and TRBJ1-4, with D possibly TRBD1 on 5 matching bases. CDR1 and CDR2 from the germline V gene are SGHRS and YFSETQ. The V gene lost 1 base and the J gene lost 4 bases, with 11 bases spanning the gap. The CDR3 has 15 residues. CDR3 sequence (DNA): TGCGCCAGCAGCTTGTCTGGGGGAGGTAATGAAAAACTGTTTTTT. This encodes CASSLSGGGNEKLFF.

V is TRBV27 and J is TRBJ2-2, with 10 bases lining up with TRBD1. The CDR3 sequence is 16 residues long. The V gene end was trimmed by 1 base and the J gene end by 4 bases; junction bases not matched to a gene: 3. Germline V gene sequence: CDR1 MNHEY, CDR2 SMNVEV (reference sequence). The CDR3 nucleotides read TGTGCCAGCAGTTTATATCGGACAGGGGGCACCGGGGAGCTGTTTTTT. This translates into CASSLYRTGGTGELFF.

The chain has TRBV4-2 and TRBJ2-5, with D possibly being TRBD2 (5 bases). This CDR3 spans 14 amino acids. The V and J ends lost 4 bases and 2 bases respectively, with 11 bases between them. Germline V lookup: CDR1 LGHNA, CDR2 YNFKEQ. CDR3 amino acids: CASSLTRDQETQYF. The CDR3 nucleotides read TGTGCCAGCAGCCTTACTAGAGATCAAGAGACCCAGTACTTC.

The rearrangement joins TRBV5-1 to TRBJ1-1; D unresolved. Germline-derived CDR1 and CDR2 are SGHRS and YFSETQ. V lost 2 bases, J lost 1 base, and 9 bases lay in between. CDR3 length: 14 amino acids. The CDR3 is CASSFAPGNTEAFF. CDR3 nucleotide sequence: TGCGCCAGCAGCTTTGCTCCAGGGAACACTGAAGCTTTCTTT.

The J gene is TRBJ2-7, the V gene TRBV7-9; D might be TRBD2 (6 bases). The CDR3 sequence is 14 residues long. Trimming took off 0 bases at V and 4 bases at J, with 10 bases between the two ends. The V gene's germline CDR1 is SEHNR and CDR2 FQNEAQ (reference sequence). Here the CDR3 reads CASSLASGTYEQYF. As DNA, the CDR3 is TGTGCCAGCAGCTTAGCCTCAGGGACTTACGAGCAGTACTTC.

The chain has TRBV7-2 and TRBJ1-6, with D possibly matching TRBD1 (5 bases). The V end lost 3 bases, the J end lost 9 bases, and 18 bases lay between the germline ends. The CDR3 length is 16 residues. Germline V gene data show CDR1 as SGHTA and CDR2 as FQGNSA. CDR3 protein: CASSLEGQLAGSPLHF. The CDR3 DNA reads as TGTGCCAGCAGCTTGGAAGGACAACTCGCTGGTTCACCCCTCCACTTT.

The CDR3 DNA sequence: TGTGCCAGCAGCTTATTCGGTCGGGGCACAGATACGCAGTATTTT. Translation: CASSLFGRGTDTQYF. The V gene is TRBV11-2, the J gene TRBJ2-3, with D unclear. Germline V lookup: CDR1 SGHAT, CDR2 FQNNGV. The CDR3 is made up of 15 amino acids. Between the trimmed V and J ends, which lost 2 bases and 1 base, there was a span of 10 bases. The full variable domain, with the rest looked up from reference TRBV11-2 and TRBJ2-3, is EAGVAQSPRYKIIEKRQSVAFWCNPISGHATLYWYQQILGQGPKLLIQFQNNGVVDDSQLPKDRFSAERLKGVDSTLKIQPAKLEDSAVYLCASSLFGRGTDTQYFGPGTRLTVL.

V and J are TRBV28 and TRBJ1-5; 9 nucleotides match TRBD1. The CDR3 has 15 residues. Germline assignment: CDR1 MDHEN and CDR2 SYDVKM. V lost 6 bases to trimming and J lost 5 bases; unmatched junction nucleotides: 8. The DNA of the CDR3 is TGTGCCAGCAGCTCCTTTTGGGACAGGGATCAGCCCCAGCATTTT. This sequence encodes CASSSFWDRDQPQHF.

The genes are TRBV27 and TRBJ1-2; D unclear. From germline, CDR1 is MNHEY and CDR2 SMNVEV (reference sequence). V was cut by 7 bases and J by 1 base, with 25 bases left in between. The CDR3 length is 18 residues. As DNA, the CDR3 is TGTGCCAGCACCCCCTTCGGGAGCCAGGCAGATATTAACTATGGCTACACCTTC. Protein: CASTPFGSQADINYGYTF.

The CDR3 nucleotides read TGTGCCAGCAGCCAAGATCTGGGGCGTGAAGCTTTCTTT. It translates to CASSQDLGREAFF. The V and J genes are TRBV3-1 (or the pseudogene TRBV3-2) and TRBJ1-1, with D tentatively TRBD1 (5 bases). V dropped 0 bases and J dropped 7 bases, with 9 bases sitting between them. Germline lookup yields CDR1 LGHDT and CDR2 YNNKEL (reference sequence). The CDR3 has 13 amino acids.